The count of the clone carrying this TCR beta chain is one. Only in-frame clones appear in the TCRdb table, and some are missing; sequencing was by immunoSEQ multiplex PCR. The top ten clones hold over 8.5% of a sample with approximately 290,000 clones, roughly 89% of them seen once. The V gene's germline CDR1 is LNHDA and CDR2 SQIVND (reference sequence). The CDR3 length is 12 residues. V was cut by 3 bases and J by 10 bases, with 9 bases left in between. This specimen comes from a study of blood T cell repertoires in COVID-19. Study-level background: Both acute and convalescent COVID-19 samples were obtained from the United States, Italy and Spain. From T cells, B-cell-depleted T cells, or PBMCs came the material, which was cDNA or gDNA.

Sequenced input: peripheral blood. The TCR originated in a woman aged 30 to 39 with COVID-19, enrolled during active disease. The rearrangement links TRBV19 to TRBJ2-2; D remains ambiguous. The DNA for the CDR3 is TGTGCCAGTAGTATCGGGTTCCTGGAGCTGTTTTTT. Its protein is CASSIGFLELFF.